These 30 T cell receptor beta chains came from one sample sequenced in a study of T cell changes during pregnancy in multiple sclerosis. Some clones are missing from TCRdb's copy, which holds only in-frame ones; the method was immunoSEQ multiplex PCR. This sample has approximately 41,000 clones, with approximately 94% found just once. The sample here was CD4+ T cells from peripheral blood mononuclear cells, taken in the second trimester of pregnancy. These receptors were taken from a female donor with multiple sclerosis, enrolled in a pregnancy study.

This rearrangement joins TRBV4-2 to TRBJ1-5; D is ambiguous. Germline loops: CDR1 LGHNA, CDR2 YNFKEQ. The CDR3 is made up of 16 amino acids. The V gene lost 3 bases and the J gene lost 2 bases, with 14 bases spanning the gap. CDR3 sequence reads: CASSQVAMRGNQPQHF. The CDR3 nucleotides are TGTGCCAGCAGCCAGGTGGCCATGAGGGGCAATCAGCCCCAGCATTTT.

Comment on this clone: At one of its ends the junction is not consistent with the germline gene, which may arise from a read error. V is TRBV7-2 and J is TRBJ2-6; 9 nucleotides match TRBD2. Looked up from germline, CDR1 is SGHTA and CDR2 is FQGNSA. This CDR3 region has 16 residues. CDR3: CASSVSGGSGANVLIF. CDR3 nucleotide sequence: TGTGCCAGCAGCGTTAGCGGGGGAAGTGGGGCCAACGTCCTGATTTTC.

The chain has TRBV28 and TRBJ2-4, with D perhaps matching TRBD2 (7 bases). Germline V gene sequence: CDR1 MDHEN, CDR2 SYDVKM. The CDR3 consists of 17 residues. The V gene lost 3 bases and the J gene lost 6 bases, with 21 bases spanning the gap. CDR3 protein: CASSFPLGGRIGNIQYF. The CDR3 bases are TGTGCCAGCAGTTTTCCCCTCGGGGGGCGGATCGGAAACATTCAGTACTTC. The variable domain in full, completed from reference TRBV28 and TRBJ2-4, reads DVKVTQSSRYLVKRTGEKVFLECVQDMDHENMFWYRQDPGLGLRLIYFSYDVKMKEKGDIPEGYSVSREKKERFSLILESASTNQTSMYLCASSFPLGGRIGNIQYFGAGTRLSVL.

This chain links TRBV5-1 with TRBJ1-5; possibly TRBD1 for D (6 bases). Germline V gene sequence: CDR1 SGHRS, CDR2 YFSETQ. The CDR3 is 14 residues long. V dropped 0 bases and J dropped 11 bases, with 15 bases sitting between them. CDR3 sequence reads: CASSLGGPGEAQHF. CDR3 DNA sequence: TGCGCCAGCAGCTTGGGGGGGCCCGGTGAGGCCCAGCATTTT.

The V gene is TRBV4-3, the J gene TRBJ2-1; D call uncertain. Germline lookup yields CDR1 LGHNA and CDR2 YSLEER. Trimming removed 0 bases from V and 6 bases from J, with 15 bases in between. This CDR3 region has 16 residues. The CDR3 is CASSQDTSNPSNEQFF. CDR3 DNA sequence: TGCGCCAGCAGCCAAGATACTTCAAACCCCTCCAATGAGCAGTTCTTC.

The J gene is TRBJ1-3, the V gene TRBV19, with 8 bases aligning to TRBD1. Germline CDR1 and CDR2: LNHDA and SQIVND (reference sequence). Trimming at V came to 8 bases and at J to 0 bases, leaving 3 bases not matched to a gene. CDR3 length equals 14 residues. CDR3 residues: CASRQGNSGNTIYF. For the CDR3, the DNA is TGTGCCAGTCGACAGGGGAACTCTGGAAACACCATATATTTT.

This chain joins TRBV13 and TRBJ1-1, with D hard to call. The germline gives CDR1 PRHDT, CDR2 FYEKMQ (reference sequence). Trimming shortened V by 4 bases and J by 6 bases, and 21 bases separated the two germline ends. The CDR3 loop spans 16 amino acids. The CDR3 sequence is CASSSPGEVRSSEAFF. The CDR3 coding sequence is TGTGCCAGCAGCTCCCCTGGTGAGGTTAGAAGCTCTGAAGCTTTCTTT.

This sequence joins TRBV9 and TRBJ2-1; D is ambiguous. The ends were cut back, 3 bases at V and 1 base at J, with 11 bases in the middle. Looked up from germline, CDR1 is SGDLS and CDR2 is YYNGEE. This CDR3 region has 15 residues. The CDR3 DNA reads TGTGCCAGCAGCGGCCGTCCTACTTCCTACAATGAGCAGTTCTTC. It encodes CASSGRPTSYNEQFF.

The chain employs TRBV6-6 and TRBJ2-7, with TRBD2 matching over 8 bases. Trimming at V came to 5 bases and at J to 4 bases, leaving 7 bases not matched to a gene. The CDR3 is made up of 14 amino acids. The germline gives CDR1 MNHNY, CDR2 SVGAGI (reference sequence). CDR3 DNA: TGTGCCAGCAGTCGCCTCGGGGGGGTGTACGAGCAGTACTTC. Encoded protein: CASSRLGGVYEQYF.

The gene calls are TRBV7-2 and TRBJ2-4, with TRBD2 as a possible D gene (7 bases). The CDR3 consists of 16 residues. Germline values: CDR1 SGHTA, CDR2 FQGNSA. V was trimmed by 1 base and J by 3 bases, leaving 13 bases between them. The CDR3 DNA sequence: TGTGCCAGCAGCTTAGTTCGGGGGGCGGGCAAAAACATTCAGTACTTC. This sequence encodes CASSLVRGAGKNIQYF.

The chain employs TRBV1 and TRBJ1-1; the D call of TRBD1 is as the table states it, not checked on the DNA. TRBV1 counts as a pseudogene. This CDR3 contains 16 residues. CDR3 DNA sequence: TGCACCAGCAGCCGACGGACAGGCGACCAGAACACTGAAGCTTTCTTT. The encoded protein is CTSSRRTGDQNTEAFF.

This clone showed up just once. This chain joins TRBV25-1 and TRBJ2-7; D perhaps matches TRBD2 (5 bases). The CDR3 runs 13 residues. Between the trimmed V and J ends, which lost 3 bases and 7 bases, there was a span of 13 bases. Germline V gives CDR1 MGHDK, CDR2 SYGVNS. CDR3 amino acids: CASSDTGRREQYF. The CDR3 DNA is TGTGCCAGCAGTGACACGGGGAGAAGAGAGCAGTACTTC.

The sample holds a few counts of this clone. The chain links TRBV4-1 to TRBJ1-1; possibly TRBD1 for D (6 bases). Germline CDR1 and CDR2: MGHRA and YSYEKL. This CDR3 comprises 17 residues. V was pared by 1 base and J by 1 base, with 16 bases between. The CDR3 DNA reads TGCGCCAGCAGCCAAGTTTGGGGCGGACAGCCGAACACTGAAGCTTTCTTT. It yields the protein CASSQVWGGQPNTEAFF.

CDR3 protein: CASSPSDRDTDTQYF. The CDR3 DNA sequence: TGTGCCAGCTCACCAAGCGACAGGGACACAGATACGCAGTATTTT. This chain joins TRBV18 and TRBJ2-3; 7 nucleotides match TRBD1. The germline gives CDR1 KGHSH, CDR2 LQKENI. This CDR3 contains 15 residues. After removal of 2 bases from V and 2 bases from J, the junction contained 4 bases not matched to a gene.

This chain uses TRBV5-1 with TRBJ2-7; TRBD1 matches 9 bases. From germline, CDR1 is SGHRS and CDR2 YFSETQ. V lost 0 bases and J lost 2; bases outside the gene matches: 3. The CDR3 contains 15 residues. CDR3 bases: TGCGCCAGCAGCTTGGGACAGGGGGGCCCCTACGAGCAGTACTTC. This encodes CASSLGQGGPYEQYF.

Here the CDR3 reads CASSLFAGGNNEQFF. CDR3 in DNA: TGCGCCAGCAGCTTGTTCGCGGGGGGTAACAATGAGCAGTTCTTC. The chain joins TRBV5-1 to TRBJ2-1; 8 nucleotides align to TRBD2. Germline-derived CDR1 and CDR2 are SGHRS and YFSETQ. J gave up 5 bases and V 1 base, and 5 bases lay outside the gene matches. The CDR3 has 15 amino acids.

The chain couples TRBV19 to TRBJ2-2; 7 nucleotides match TRBD1. The germline gives CDR1 LNHDA, CDR2 SQIVND (reference sequence). The CDR3 loop spans 14 amino acids. The V and J ends lost 7 bases and 3 bases, in that order; junction bases with no gene match: 5. The CDR3 reads CASNSDRYTGELFF. The CDR3 DNA reads as TGTGCCAGTAATTCGGACAGGTACACCGGGGAGCTGTTTTTT.

The CDR3 loop is CASSLAIQGTGELFF. The CDR3 bases are TGCGCCAGCAGCTTGGCCATCCAGGGGACCGGGGAGCTGTTTTTT. The chain links TRBV5-1 to TRBJ2-2, with D maybe TRBD1 (6 bases). V was cut by 0 bases and J by 5 bases, with 11 bases left in between. From germline, CDR1 is SGHRS and CDR2 YFSETQ. The CDR3 runs 15 residues.

The chain carries TRBV19 and TRBJ1-6, with D perhaps TRBD1 (6 bases). V was cut by 2 bases and J by 9 bases, with 14 bases left in between. The length of the CDR3 is 15 residues. CDR1 and CDR2 (germline): LNHDA, SQIVND (reference sequence). In DNA, the CDR3 is TGTGCCAGTAGTATAAGACAGGAGTCTTCTTCACCCCTCCACTTT. Translation: CASSIRQESSSPLHF.

This chain joins TRBV14 and TRBJ1-5, with D tentatively TRBD1 (5 bases). Germline CDR1 is SGHDN and CDR2 is FVKESK. CDR3 length: 16 residues. Deletions cut 0 bases from V and 5 bases from J, with 14 bases between. The CDR3 protein is CASSQDEVGGDQPQHF. In DNA, the CDR3 is TGTGCCAGCAGCCAAGATGAGGTGGGGGGGGATCAGCCCCAGCATTTT.

The chain couples TRBV19 to TRBJ1-1; no firm D call. The V end lost 3 bases, the J end lost 4 bases, and 9 bases lay between the germline ends. CDR1 is LNHDA, CDR2 SQIVND, per germline (reference sequence). This CDR3 contains 13 residues. CDR3 region: CASSMSRSTEAFF. The CDR3 DNA follows: TGTGCCAGTAGTATGTCACGGAGCACTGAAGCTTTCTTT. The full variable domain, in which reference TRBV19 and TRBJ1-1 provide the parts outside the CDR3, is DGGITQSPKYLFRKEGQNVTLSCEQNLNHDAMYWYRQDPGQGLRLIYYSQIVNDFQKGDIAEGYSVSREKKESFPLTVTSAQKNPTAFYLCASSMSRSTEAFFGQGTRLTVV.

This rearrangement joins TRBV27 to TRBJ2-1; 7 nucleotides align to TRBD1. The length of the CDR3 is 17 residues. CDR1 and CDR2 from the germline V gene are MNHEY and SMNVEV (reference sequence). V lost 1 base to trimming and J lost 5 bases; unmatched junction nucleotides: 11. The CDR3 DNA follows: TGTGCCAGCAGTTTATATAGGGGGCCGCGAAGCCACAATGAGCAGTTCTTC. Protein product: CASSLYRGPRSHNEQFF.

The rearrangement uses TRBV6-1 and TRBJ2-3, with TRBD1 identical over 8 bases. Germline CDR1 reads MNHNS; CDR2 reads SASEGT. Trimming at V came to 4 bases and at J to 1 base, leaving 7 bases not matched to a gene. The CDR3 consists of 16 residues. Here the CDR3 DNA reads TGTGCCAGCAGTGGAGGCAGGGGGCTGGGCACAGATACGCAGTATTTT. Its protein is CASSGGRGLGTDTQYF.

The chain employs TRBV28 and TRBJ1-5; 9 nucleotides agree with TRBD1. Germline V gives CDR1 MDHEN, CDR2 SYDVKM. J lost 7 bases, V lost 8 bases, and 6 bases had no gene match. The CDR3 length is 13 residues. The CDR3 spells CASSQGAGQPQHF. The CDR3 nucleotides are TGTGCCAGCTCACAGGGGGCTGGGCAGCCCCAGCATTTT.

J is TRBJ2-2 and V is TRBV11-2; TRBD2 aligns across 8 bases. In germline, CDR1 is SGHAT, CDR2 FQNNGV. J gave up 4 bases and V 5 bases, and 6 bases lay outside the gene matches. The CDR3 length is 15 residues. The CDR3 DNA follows: TGTGCCAGCAGCCGGGCTGCGGGGGGCACCGGGGAGCTGTTTTTT. This codes for CASSRAAGGTGELFF.

The chain carries TRBV11-1 and TRBJ2-1; D might be TRBD2 (5 bases). The CDR3 consists of 14 residues. Per the germline V gene, CDR1 is SGHAT and CDR2 is FQDESV (reference sequence). V was cut by 5 bases and J by 3 bases, with 11 bases left in between. Here the CDR3 DNA reads TGTGCCAGCAGCAAAGGGAGACTCTACAATGAGCAGTTCTTC. Encoded protein: CASSKGRLYNEQFF.

V usage is TRBV7-2 and J usage is TRBJ2-3; D gene ambiguous. V lost 4 bases and J lost 4, with 6 bases in between. The length of the CDR3 is 12 residues. The germline V gene has CDR1 SGHTA and CDR2 FQGNSA. The CDR3 is CASSSSADTQYF. The DNA for the CDR3 is TGTGCCAGCAGCTCCTCCGCAGATACGCAGTATTTT.

V is TRBV4-3 and J is TRBJ1-2; TRBD1 is a possible D gene (6 bases). The CDR3 spans 15 residues. The germline V and J ends were trimmed by 4 bases and 8 bases, with 20 bases remaining between them. Germline V gene lookup returns CDR1 LGHNA and CDR2 YSLEER. The CDR3 region has the DNA TGCGCCAGCAGCCCCACTACAAGAACAGGGTTCGGCTACACCTTC. Its translation: CASSPTTRTGFGYTF.

This clone was seen a single time. The CDR3 loop is CASSRGTGNYGYTF. In nucleotides, the CDR3 is TGTGCCAGCAGCCGAGGGACAGGGAACTATGGCTACACCTTC. This chain links TRBV5-6 with TRBJ1-2; 9 nucleotides line up with TRBD1. From germline, CDR1 is SGHDT and CDR2 YYEEEE. This CDR3 is built from 14 residues. The V and J ends lost 4 bases and 2 bases, in that order; junction bases with no gene match: 3. The variable domain in full, completed from reference TRBV5-6 and TRBJ1-2, reads DAGVTQSPTHLIKTRGQQVTLRCSPKSGHDTVSWYQQALGQGPQFIFQYYEEEERQRGNFPDRFSGHQFPNYSSELNVNALLLGDSALYLCASSRGTGNYGYTFGSGTRLTVV.

The rearrangement joins TRBV7-2 to TRBJ2-3; tentative D call: TRBD2 (5 bases). Germline V gives CDR1 SGHTA, CDR2 FQGNSA. V dropped 1 base and J dropped 4 bases, with 15 bases sitting between them. The CDR3 extends over 16 amino acids. For the CDR3, the DNA is TGTGCCAGCAGCTTAGTACTAGACGTAGGATCAGATACGCAGTATTTT. Encoded protein: CASSLVLDVGSDTQYF.